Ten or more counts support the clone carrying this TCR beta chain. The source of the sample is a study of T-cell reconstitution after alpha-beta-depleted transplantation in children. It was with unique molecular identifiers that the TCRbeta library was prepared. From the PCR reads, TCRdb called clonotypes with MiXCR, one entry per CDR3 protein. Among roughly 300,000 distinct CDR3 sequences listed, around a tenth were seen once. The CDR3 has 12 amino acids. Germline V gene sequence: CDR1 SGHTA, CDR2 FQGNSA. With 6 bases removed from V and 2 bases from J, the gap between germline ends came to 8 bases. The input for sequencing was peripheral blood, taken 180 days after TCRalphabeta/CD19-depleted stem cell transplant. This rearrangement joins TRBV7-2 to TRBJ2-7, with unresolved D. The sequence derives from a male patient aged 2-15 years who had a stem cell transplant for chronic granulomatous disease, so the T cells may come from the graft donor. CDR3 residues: CASSFPPYEQYF. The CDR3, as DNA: TGTGCCAGCAGTTTCCCCCCCTACGAGCAGTACTTC.